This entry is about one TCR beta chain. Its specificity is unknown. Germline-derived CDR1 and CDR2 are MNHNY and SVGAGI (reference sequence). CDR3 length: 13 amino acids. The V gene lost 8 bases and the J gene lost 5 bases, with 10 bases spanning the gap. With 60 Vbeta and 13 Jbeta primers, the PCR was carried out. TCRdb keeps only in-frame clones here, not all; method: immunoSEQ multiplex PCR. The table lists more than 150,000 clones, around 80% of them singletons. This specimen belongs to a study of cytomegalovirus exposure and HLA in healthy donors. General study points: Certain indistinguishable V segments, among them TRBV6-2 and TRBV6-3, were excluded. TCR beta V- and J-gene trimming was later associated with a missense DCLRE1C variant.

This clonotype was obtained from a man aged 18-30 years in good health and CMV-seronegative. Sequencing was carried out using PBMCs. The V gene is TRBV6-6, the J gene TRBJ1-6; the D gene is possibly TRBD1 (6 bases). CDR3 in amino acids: CASGGGHNSPLHF. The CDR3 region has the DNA TGTGCCAGCGGGGGCGGCCATAATTCACCCCTCCACTTT.